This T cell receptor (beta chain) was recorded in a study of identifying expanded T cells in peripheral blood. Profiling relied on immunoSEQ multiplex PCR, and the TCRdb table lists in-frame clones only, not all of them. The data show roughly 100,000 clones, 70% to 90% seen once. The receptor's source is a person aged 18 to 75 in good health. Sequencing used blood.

Written as DNA, the CDR3 is TGTGCCAGTAGCCCTGACAGGACATTAGATGGCTACACCTTC. This translates into CASSPDRTLDGYTF. This chain uses TRBV19 with TRBJ1-2; possible D gene TRBD1, 6 bases. CDR3 length equals 14 residues. V was trimmed by 6 bases and J by 6 bases, leaving 17 bases between them. CDR1 is LNHDA, CDR2 SQIVND, per germline (reference sequence).